The clone carrying this T cell receptor beta chain ranks as medium-sized. Individually, TCR cDNA molecules were each labelled with a unique molecular identifier. TCRdb independently ran MiXCR on the 5' RACE reads; one entry per CDR3 protein. The sample holds about 3,500 distinct CDR3 sequences, 2.5% to 3% seen once. V lost 10 bases to trimming and J lost 4 bases, with 19 bases between them. Germline V lookup: CDR1 MDHEN, CDR2 SYDVKM. This CDR3 spans 14 amino acids. This specimen comes from a study of spatial heterogeneity in lung cancer. Time point denoted: sample taken at primary tumor resection. The sequence was obtained from a female donor with early-stage non-small cell lung cancer. Sequenced here: normal lung tissue next to the tumor, sampled at surgery. This chain connects TRBV28 to TRBJ1-1; D is perhaps TRBD1 (5 bases). Written as DNA, the CDR3 is TGTGCCACCTTGGGACGGCCCAGAGCCACTGAAGCTTTCTTT. This encodes CATLGRPRATEAFF.